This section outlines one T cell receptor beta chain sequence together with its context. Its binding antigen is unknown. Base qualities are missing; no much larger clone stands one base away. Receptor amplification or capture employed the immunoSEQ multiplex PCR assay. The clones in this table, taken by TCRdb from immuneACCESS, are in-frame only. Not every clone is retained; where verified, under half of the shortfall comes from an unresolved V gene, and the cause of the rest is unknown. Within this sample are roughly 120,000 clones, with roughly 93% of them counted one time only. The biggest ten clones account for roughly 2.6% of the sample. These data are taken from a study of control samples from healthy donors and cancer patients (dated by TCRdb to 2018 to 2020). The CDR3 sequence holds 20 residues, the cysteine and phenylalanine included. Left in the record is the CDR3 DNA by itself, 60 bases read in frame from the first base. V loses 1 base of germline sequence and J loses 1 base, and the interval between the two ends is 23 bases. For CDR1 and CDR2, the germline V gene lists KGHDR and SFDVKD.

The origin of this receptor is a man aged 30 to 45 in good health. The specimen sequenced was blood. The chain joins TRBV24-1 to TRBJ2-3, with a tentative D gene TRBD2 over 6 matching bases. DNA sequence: TGTGCCACCAGTGATTTCTTCGATCCGGGGGAGAACTACGGCACAGATACGCAGTATTTT. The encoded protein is CATSDFFDPGENYGTDTQYF.